These T cell receptor beta chains were read from a single sample in a study of T cell responses to AZD1222 COVID-19 vaccine. Profiled with immunoSEQ multiplex PCR; TCRdb holds only in-frame clones, not every one. The sample includes around 190,000 clones, around 88% of them seen just once. The source material was peripheral blood, sampled on day 0 of AZD1222 vaccination. The receptors shown here come from an adult in good health. Each CDR3 is given with its conserved first and last residue. The order of the fields is D gene, V gene, J gene, clone size, CDR3 protein, CDR3 DNA. A D gene is named only where the DNA matches it firmly. Clone size is given for some rows only: seen once, a few or many times, or a class if the clone is expanded.

D: .; V: TRBV5-1; J: TRBJ1-2; size: .; CDR3: CASGGYGYTF; DNA: TGCGCCAGCGGCGGCTATGGCTACACCTTC
D: .; V: TRBV21-1; J: TRBJ1-5; size: once; CDR3: CASSGRDHFFRSNQPQHF; DNA: TGTGCCAGCAGCGGACGGGACCATTTTTTTCGTAGCAATCAGCCCCAGCATTTT
D: TRBD2; V: TRBV11-2; J: TRBJ2-5; size: .; CDR3: CASSFGEGTQYF; DNA: TGTGCCAGCAGCTTTGGGGAGGGGACCCAGTACTTC
D: TRBD1; V: TRBV7-6; J: TRBJ1-4; size: .; CDR3: CASSLNRGRSNEKLFF; DNA: TGTGCCAGCAGCCTAAACAGGGGGCGAAGTAATGAAAAACTGTTTTTT
D: TRBD1; V: TRBV5-8; J: TRBJ2-1; size: .; CDR3: CASSLRQGGYNEQFF; DNA: TGTGCCAGCAGCTTAAGACAGGGGGGCTACAATGAGCAGTTCTTC
D: .; V: TRBV18; J: TRBJ2-5; size: .; CDR3: CASSPAGEETQYF; DNA: TGTGCCAGCTCACCAGCAGGGGAAGAGACCCAGTACTTC
D: TRBD1; V: TRBV18; J: TRBJ1-1; size: .; CDR3: CASSPGQGAVTEAFF; DNA: TGTGCCAGCTCACCGGGACAGGGTGCGGTCACTGAAGCTTTCTTT
D: .; V: TRBV2; J: TRBJ1-2; size: .; CDR3: CASSEGGARLYGYTF; DNA: TGTGCCAGCAGTGAAGGGGGGGCCCGACTCTATGGCTACACCTTC
D: .; V: TRBV7-9; J: TRBJ2-2; size: once; CDR3: CASSPRSGELFF; DNA: TGTGCCAGCAGCCCAAGGAGCGGGGAGCTGTTTTTT
D: .; V: TRBV6-1; J: TRBJ2-7; size: .; CDR3: CASSESPPHNSFSYEQYF; DNA: TGTGCCAGCAGTGAATCACCCCCACATAACAGTTTCTCCTACGAGCAGTACTTC
D: .; V: TRBV5-1; J: TRBJ1-4; size: .; CDR3: CASPTATNEKLFF; DNA: TGCGCCAGTCCGACGGCAACTAATGAAAAACTGTTTTTT
D: .; V: TRBV6-2/TRBV6-3; J: TRBJ2-4; size: .; CDR3: CASSTRQTNIQYF; DNA: TGTGCCAGCAGCACCCGGCAGACAAACATTCAGTACTTC
D: TRBD1; V: TRBV5-6; J: TRBJ1-4; size: .; CDR3: CASSRGTDEKLFF; DNA: TGTGCCAGCAGCCGGGGGACAGATGAAAAACTGTTTTTT
D: TRBD1; V: TRBV7-2; J: TRBJ1-5; size: once; CDR3: CASSPKGGQGAQPQHF; DNA: TGTGCCAGCAGCCCCAAGGGGGGGCAGGGGGCACAGCCCCAGCATTTT
D: TRBD1; V: TRBV7-3; J: TRBJ1-2; size: .; CDR3: CASSQTPGQRLYGYTF; DNA: TGTGCCAGCAGTCAAACTCCGGGACAGCGACTCTATGGCTACACCTTC
D: .; V: TRBV24-1; J: TRBJ1-1; size: .; CDR3: CATSDFGTKNTEAFF; DNA: TGTGCCACCAGTGATTTTGGCACAAAGAACACTGAAGCTTTCTTT
D: TRBD1; V: TRBV4-2; J: TRBJ2-7; size: .; CDR3: CASSPTGWRSGQYF; DNA: TGTGCCAGCAGCCCGACAGGGTGGAGGTCAGGGCAGTACTTC
D: .; V: TRBV7-2; J: TRBJ2-5; size: .; CDR3: CASSLGGQETQYF; DNA: TGTGCCAGCAGCTTAGGGGGACAAGAGACCCAGTACTTC
D: .; V: TRBV9; J: TRBJ1-3; size: .; CDR3: CASSVQSSGNTIYF; DNA: TGTGCCAGCAGCGTCCAGAGCTCTGGAAACACCATATATTTT
D: TRBD1; V: TRBV28; J: TRBJ2-3; size: .; CDR3: CASADRDRGRDTQYF; DNA: TGTGCCAGCGCAGACCGGGACAGGGGGCGGGATACGCAGTATTTT
D: .; V: TRBV18; J: TRBJ1-4; size: .; CDR3: CASSPPGATNEKLFF; DNA: TGTGCCAGCTCACCACCTGGTGCAACTAATGAAAAACTGTTTTTT
D: .; V: TRBV10-1; J: TRBJ1-2; size: .; CDR3: CASSESGTAPSYGYTF; DNA: TGCGCCAGCAGTGAGTCTGGGACCGCTCCTTCTTATGGCTACACCTTC
D: .; V: TRBV4-2; J: TRBJ2-3; size: .; CDR3: CASSELDPTDTQYF; DNA: TGTGCCAGCAGCGAACTAGATCCCACAGATACGCAGTATTTT